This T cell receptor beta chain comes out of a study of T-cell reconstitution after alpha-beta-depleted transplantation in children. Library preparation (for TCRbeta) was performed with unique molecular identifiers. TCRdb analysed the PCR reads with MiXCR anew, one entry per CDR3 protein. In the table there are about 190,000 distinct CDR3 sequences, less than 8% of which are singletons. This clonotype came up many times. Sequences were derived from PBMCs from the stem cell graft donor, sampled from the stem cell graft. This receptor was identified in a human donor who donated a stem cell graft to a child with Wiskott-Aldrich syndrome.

As DNA, the CDR3 is TGCGCCAGCAGCCAACGGACTAGCGGAGACCCCGAGCAGTACTTC. Encoded protein: CASSQRTSGDPEQYF. The chain employs TRBV4-3 and TRBJ2-7, with 10 nucleotides matching TRBD2. Germline lookup yields CDR1 LGHNA and CDR2 YSLEER. Trimming took 2 bases from V and 6 from J; bases not matched to a gene: 7. The CDR3 runs to 15 residues.